This TCR beta chain was found in a study of blood T cell repertoires in COVID-19. Across the study: Some COVID-19 samples were acute and others convalescent; all came from the United States, Italy and Spain. From T cells, B-cell-depleted T cells, or PBMCs came the material, which was cDNA or gDNA.

Original processing methods: Reference gene primer amplification in the assay estimated nucleated cell counts. Using immunoSEQ multiplex PCR, the repertoire was profiled, and TCRdb retains in-frame clones only, with some absent. V and J calls and clone size are as listed in that table; D and trimming were resolved from the DNA. Of roughly 250,000 clones in the sample, about 88% were seen once. Sequencing was carried out using peripheral blood. This receptor was identified in a woman in her thirties or forties who had recovered from COVID-19.

CDR3: CASSRTSGFTDTQYF. The DNA of the CDR3 is TGTGCCAGCAGCCGGACTAGCGGCTTCACAGATACGCAGTATTTT. The J gene is TRBJ2-3, the V gene TRBV11-2; 10 nucleotides agree with TRBD2. J lost 2 bases, V lost 5 bases, and 4 bases had no gene match. The CDR3 contains 15 residues. In germline, CDR1 is SGHAT, CDR2 FQNNGV.